These 7 T cell receptor beta chains share one sample of origin, sequenced in a study of Graves' ophthalmopathy and Graves' hyperthyroidism. Amplification of the TCR beta CDR3 regions used RNA transcripts (as template). RT-PCR was first run with HTBI primers, then multiplex PCR in a second round. TCRdb reprocessed the multiplex PCR reads with MiXCR, giving one entry per CDR3 protein. The repertoire has about 57,000 distinct CDR3 sequences, roughly half of them found once; the top ten carry around 4.5%. The sequenced material came from peripheral blood. The receptors stem from an adult woman with Graves' ophthalmopathy.

The V gene is TRBV20-1, the J gene TRBJ1-2, with unresolved D. Per germline, CDR1 DFQATT and CDR2 SNEGSKA (reference sequence). V was cut by 3 bases and J by 0 bases, with 5 bases left in between. This CDR3 is 12 amino acids long. In nucleotides, the CDR3 is TGCAGTGCTAGCCTGACTAACTATGGCTACACCTTC. Its protein product is CSASLTNYGYTF.

This clonotype appeared many times. This rearrangement joins TRBV14 to TRBJ2-3; no definite D call. Trimming cost V 1 base and J 1 base, with 9 bases left between them. The germline V gene encodes CDR1 SGHDN and CDR2 FVKESK. The CDR3 is 15 residues long. CDR3 loop: CASSQGGTRTDTQYF. CDR3 bases: TGTGCCAGCAGCCAAGGTGGCACCCGCACAGATACGCAGTATTTT. Variable domain in full (rest from reference TRBV14 and TRBJ2-3): EAGVTQFPSHSVIEKGQTVTLRCDPISGHDNLYWYRRVMGKEIKFLLHFVKESKQDESGMPNNRFLAERTGGTYSTLKVQPAELEDSGVYFCASSQGGTRTDTQYFGPGTRLTVL.

As to this clonotype: One end of the junction does not line up with germline, which may come from a read error. This chain uses TRBV24-1 with TRBJ2-1; TRBD2 might be the D (5 bases). The germline V gene encodes CDR1 KGHDR and CDR2 SFDVKD. The CDR3 totals 16 residues. The CDR3, as DNA: TGTACCACCAGTGACGTGACTAACGGGAAATACAATGAGCAATTCTTC. Its protein is CTTSDVTNGKYNEQFF.

The V gene is TRBV28, the J gene TRBJ2-1; 14 positions agree with TRBD2. The CDR3 consists of 18 residues. V was pared by 6 bases and J by 9 bases, with 16 bases of the junction left unmatched. Germline V CDR1 and CDR2: MDHEN, SYDVKM. This chain's CDR3 is CASRTTISGTSGSVEQFF. The CDR3 nucleotides read TGTGCCAGCAGAACAACCATCTCGGGGACTAGCGGGAGCGTTGAGCAGTTCTTC.

V usage is TRBV10-2 and J usage is TRBJ2-1; D is unresolved. Germline CDR1 reads WSHSY; CDR2 reads SAAADI. The CDR3 contains 13 residues. Between the trimmed V and J ends, which lost 8 bases and 5 bases, there was a span of 13 bases. CDR3 in DNA: TGCGCCAGCGGTAACCAGTGCGACAATGAGCAGTTCTTC. Protein: CASGNQCDNEQFF.

The sample holds many counts of this clonotype. This chain joins TRBV2 and TRBJ2-3, with TRBD1 identical over 10 bases. This CDR3 comprises 18 residues. CDR1 SNHLY and CDR2 FYNNEI come from the germline V gene. The V gene end was trimmed by 3 bases and the J gene end by 2 bases; junction bases not matched to a gene: 11. The CDR3 sequence is CASSDHSGTGAFTDTQYF. The CDR3 bases are TGTGCCAGCAGTGACCACTCCGGGACAGGGGCCTTCACAGATACGCAGTATTTT.

As to this clonotype: The junction shows a germline mismatch at one end, possibly a read error. The genes are TRBV5-1 and TRBJ2-3; D perhaps matches TRBD1 (5 bases). The CDR3 runs to 14 residues. In germline, CDR1 is SGHRS, CDR2 YFSETQ. CDR3 residues: CASSLEGGTDTQYF. CDR3 bases: TGTGCCAGCAGCTTGGAAGGGGGCACAGATACGCAGTATTTT.